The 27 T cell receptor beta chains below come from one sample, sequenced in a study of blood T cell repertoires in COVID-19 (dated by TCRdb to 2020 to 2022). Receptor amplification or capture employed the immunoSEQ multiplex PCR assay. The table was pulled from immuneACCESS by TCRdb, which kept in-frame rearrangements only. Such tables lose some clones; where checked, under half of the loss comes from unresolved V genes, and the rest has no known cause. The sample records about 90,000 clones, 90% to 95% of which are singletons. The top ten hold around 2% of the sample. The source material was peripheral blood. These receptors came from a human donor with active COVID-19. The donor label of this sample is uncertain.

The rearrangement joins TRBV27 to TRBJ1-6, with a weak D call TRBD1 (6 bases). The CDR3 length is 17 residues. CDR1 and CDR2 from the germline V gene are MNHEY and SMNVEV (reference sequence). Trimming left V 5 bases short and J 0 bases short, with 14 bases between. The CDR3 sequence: CASSANTGNSYNSPLHF. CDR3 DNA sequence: TGTGCCAGCAGTGCCAATACAGGGAACTCCTATAATTCACCCCTCCACTTT.

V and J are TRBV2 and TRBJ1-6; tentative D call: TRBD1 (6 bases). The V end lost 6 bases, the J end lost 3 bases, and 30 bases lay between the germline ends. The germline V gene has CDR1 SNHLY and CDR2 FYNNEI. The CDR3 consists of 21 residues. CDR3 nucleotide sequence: TGTGCCAGCAGCCACTCTGCGACAGGAAAGGGGGGGGCTCACTATAATTCACCCCTCCACTTT. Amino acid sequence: CASSHSATGKGGAHYNSPLHF.

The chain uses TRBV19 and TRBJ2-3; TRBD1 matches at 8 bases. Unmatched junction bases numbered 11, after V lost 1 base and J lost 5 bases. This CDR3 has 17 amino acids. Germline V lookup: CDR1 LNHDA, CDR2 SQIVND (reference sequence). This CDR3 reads CASSIGKGRGLEDTQYF. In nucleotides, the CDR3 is TGTGCCAGTAGTATAGGGAAAGGCAGGGGGCTGGAAGATACGCAGTATTTT.

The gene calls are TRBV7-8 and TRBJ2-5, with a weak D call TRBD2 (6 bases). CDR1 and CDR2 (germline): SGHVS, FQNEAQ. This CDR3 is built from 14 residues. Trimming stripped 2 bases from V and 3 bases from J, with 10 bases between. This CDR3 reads CASSLWRGEETQYF. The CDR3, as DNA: TGTGCCAGCAGCTTATGGAGGGGAGAAGAGACCCAGTACTTC.

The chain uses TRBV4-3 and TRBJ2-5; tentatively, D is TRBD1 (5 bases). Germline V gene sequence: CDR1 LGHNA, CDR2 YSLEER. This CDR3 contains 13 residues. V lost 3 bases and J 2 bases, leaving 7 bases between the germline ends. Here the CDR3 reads CASSQQGQETQYF. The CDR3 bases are TGCGCCAGCAGCCAGCAGGGTCAAGAGACCCAGTACTTC.

CDR3 coding DNA: TGTGCCAGCAGTCAACAGGGGGGATATGGCTACACCTTC. It translates to CASSQQGGYGYTF. The V and J genes are TRBV13 and TRBJ1-2, with 8 positions matching TRBD1. From germline, CDR1 is PRHDT and CDR2 FYEKMQ (reference sequence). The CDR3 has 13 amino acids. V trimming: 6 bases; J trimming: 5 bases; junction bases outside the gene matches: 5.

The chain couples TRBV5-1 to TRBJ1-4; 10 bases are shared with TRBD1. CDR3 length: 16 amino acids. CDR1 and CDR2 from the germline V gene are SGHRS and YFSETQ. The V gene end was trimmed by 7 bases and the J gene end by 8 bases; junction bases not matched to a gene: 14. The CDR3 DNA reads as TGCGCCAGCCGAGGACAGGGGGTAGGGGGATCGGAAAAACTGTTTTTT. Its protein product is CASRGQGVGGSEKLFF.

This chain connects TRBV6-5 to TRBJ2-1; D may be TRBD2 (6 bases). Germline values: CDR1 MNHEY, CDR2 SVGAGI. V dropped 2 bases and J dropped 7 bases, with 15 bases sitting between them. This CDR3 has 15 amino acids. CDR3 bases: TGTGCCAGCAGTTACGAGACTAGGATTAGGAATGAGCAGTTCTTC. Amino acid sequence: CASSYETRIRNEQFF.

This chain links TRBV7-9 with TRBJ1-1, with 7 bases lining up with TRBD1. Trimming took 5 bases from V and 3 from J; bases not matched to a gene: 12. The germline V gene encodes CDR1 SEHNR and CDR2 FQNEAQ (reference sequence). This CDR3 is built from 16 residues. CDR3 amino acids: CASSQDPTGIHTEAFF. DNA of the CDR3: TGTGCCAGCAGCCAAGACCCGACAGGGATTCACACTGAAGCTTTCTTT.

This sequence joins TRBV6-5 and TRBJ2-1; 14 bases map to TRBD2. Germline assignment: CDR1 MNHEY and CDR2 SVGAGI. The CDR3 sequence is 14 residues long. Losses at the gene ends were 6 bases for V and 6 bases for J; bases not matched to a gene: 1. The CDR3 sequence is CASRTSGGANEQFF. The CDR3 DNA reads TGTGCCAGCAGGACTAGCGGGGGGGCCAATGAGCAGTTCTTC.

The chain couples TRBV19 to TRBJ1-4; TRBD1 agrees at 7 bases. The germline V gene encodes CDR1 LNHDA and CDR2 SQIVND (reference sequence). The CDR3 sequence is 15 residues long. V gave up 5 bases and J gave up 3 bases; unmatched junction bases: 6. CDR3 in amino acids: CASSPGGEANEKLFF. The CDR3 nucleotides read TGTGCCAGTAGTCCAGGGGGTGAGGCTAATGAAAAACTGTTTTTT.

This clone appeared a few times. The CDR3 nucleotides read TGTGCCACCGCCCAGGGATACAATGAGCAGTTCTTC. Translating gives CATAQGYNEQFF. V usage is TRBV24-1 and J usage is TRBJ2-1; D might be TRBD1 (5 bases). Germline V lookup: CDR1 KGHDR, CDR2 SFDVKD. CDR3 length equals 12 residues. Trimming pared 9 bases from V and 4 bases from J, leaving 9 bases between.

The DNA of the CDR3 is TGTGCCAGCAGCCCCCAAACTAGCCTGCCCGGGGAGCTGTTTTTT. Encoded protein: CASSPQTSLPGELFF. The chain employs TRBV7-9 and TRBJ2-2; a possible D gene is TRBD2 (6 bases). CDR3 size: 15 residues. V lost 5 bases, J lost 6 bases, and 16 bases lay in between. Germline-derived CDR1 and CDR2 are SEHNR and FQNEAQ (reference sequence).

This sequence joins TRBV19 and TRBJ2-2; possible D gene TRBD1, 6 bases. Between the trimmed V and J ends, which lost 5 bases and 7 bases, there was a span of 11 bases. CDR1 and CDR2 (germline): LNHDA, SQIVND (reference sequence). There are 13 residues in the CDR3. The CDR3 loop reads CASSLQGNGELFF. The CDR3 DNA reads TGTGCCAGTAGTCTACAGGGAAACGGGGAGCTGTTTTTT.

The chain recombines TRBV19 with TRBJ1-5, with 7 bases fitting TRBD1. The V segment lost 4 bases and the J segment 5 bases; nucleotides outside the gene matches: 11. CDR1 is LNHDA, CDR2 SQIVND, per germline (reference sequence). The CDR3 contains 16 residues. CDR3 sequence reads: CASSTTGGQEDQPQHF. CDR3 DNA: TGTGCCAGTAGTACGACGGGCGGACAGGAGGATCAGCCCCAGCATTTT.

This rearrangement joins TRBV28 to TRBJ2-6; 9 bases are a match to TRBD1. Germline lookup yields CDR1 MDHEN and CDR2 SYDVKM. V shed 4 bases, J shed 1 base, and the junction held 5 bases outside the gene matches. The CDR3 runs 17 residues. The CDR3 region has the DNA TGTGCCAGCAGTTCGGGACAGGGTACGTCTGGGGCCAACGTCCTGACTTTC. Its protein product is CASSSGQGTSGANVLTF.

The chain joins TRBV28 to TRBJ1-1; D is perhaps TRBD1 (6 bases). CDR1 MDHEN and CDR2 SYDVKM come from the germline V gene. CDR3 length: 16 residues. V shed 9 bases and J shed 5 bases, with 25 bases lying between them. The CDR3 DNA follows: TGTGCCAGTCTAGAGGGTGCCAGGGGCCGAGAAACTGAAGCTTTCTTT. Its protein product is CASLEGARGRETEAFF. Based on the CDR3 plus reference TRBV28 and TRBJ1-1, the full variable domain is DVKVTQSSRYLVKRTGEKVFLECVQDMDHENMFWYRQDPGLGLRLIYFSYDVKMKEKGDIPEGYSVSREKKERFSLILESASTNQTSMYLCASLEGARGRETEAFFGQGTRLTVV.

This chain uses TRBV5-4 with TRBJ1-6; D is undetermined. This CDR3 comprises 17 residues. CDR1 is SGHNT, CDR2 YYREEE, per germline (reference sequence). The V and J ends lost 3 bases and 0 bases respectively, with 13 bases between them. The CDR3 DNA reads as TGTGCCAGCAGCTCGGCGGGCGTAAGCTCCTATAATTCACCCCTCCACTTT. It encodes CASSSAGVSSYNSPLHF.

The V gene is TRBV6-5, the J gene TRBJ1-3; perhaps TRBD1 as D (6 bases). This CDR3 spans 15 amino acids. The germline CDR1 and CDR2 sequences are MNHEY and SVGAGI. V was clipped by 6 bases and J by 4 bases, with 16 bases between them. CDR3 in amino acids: CASSRGPFSGNTIYF. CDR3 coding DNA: TGTGCCAGCAGCAGGGGCCCTTTTTCGGGAAACACCATATATTTT.

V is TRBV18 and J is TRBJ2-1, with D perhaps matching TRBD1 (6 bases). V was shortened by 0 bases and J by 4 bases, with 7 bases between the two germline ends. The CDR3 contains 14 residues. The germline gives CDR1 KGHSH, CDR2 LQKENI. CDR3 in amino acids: CASSPPDRYNEQFF. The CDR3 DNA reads TGTGCCAGCTCACCACCTGACAGGTACAATGAGCAGTTCTTC.

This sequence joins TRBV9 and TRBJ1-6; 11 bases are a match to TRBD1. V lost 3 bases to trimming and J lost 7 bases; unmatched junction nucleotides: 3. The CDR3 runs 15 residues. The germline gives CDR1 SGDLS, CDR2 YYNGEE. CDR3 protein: CASSAGQGGNSPLHF. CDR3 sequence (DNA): TGTGCCAGCAGCGCGGGACAGGGGGGGAATTCACCCCTCCACTTT.

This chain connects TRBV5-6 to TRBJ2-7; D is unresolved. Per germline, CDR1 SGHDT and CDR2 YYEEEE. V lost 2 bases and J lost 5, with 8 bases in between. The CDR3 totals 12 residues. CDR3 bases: TGTGCCAGCAGCTTTGTCAGTCACGAGCAGTACTTC. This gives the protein CASSFVSHEQYF. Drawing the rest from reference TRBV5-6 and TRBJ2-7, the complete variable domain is DAGVTQSPTHLIKTRGQQVTLRCSPKSGHDTVSWYQQALGQGPQFIFQYYEEEERQRGNFPDRFSGHQFPNYSSELNVNALLLGDSALYLCASSFVSHEQYFGPGTRLTVT.

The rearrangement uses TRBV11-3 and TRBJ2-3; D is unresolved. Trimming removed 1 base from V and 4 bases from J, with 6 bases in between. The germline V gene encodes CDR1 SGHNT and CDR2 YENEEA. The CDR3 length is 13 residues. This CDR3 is CASSLGEADTQYF. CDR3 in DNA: TGTGCCAGCAGCTTAGGAGAGGCAGATACGCAGTATTTT. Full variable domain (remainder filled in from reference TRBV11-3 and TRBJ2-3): EAGVVQSPRYKIIEKKQPVAFWCNPISGHNTLYWYLQNLGQGPELLIRYENEEAVDDSQLPKDRFSAERLKGVDSTLKIQPAELGDSAVYLCASSLGEADTQYFGPGTRLTVL.

CDR3 amino acids: CASSSLLAGSYEQYF. The CDR3, as DNA: TGTGCCAGCAGCTCGCTTCTGGCAGGGTCCTACGAGCAGTACTTC. The chain recombines TRBV7-6 with TRBJ2-7, with D possibly being TRBD1 (5 bases). Germline V gene sequence: CDR1 SGHVS, CDR2 FNYEAQ. The germline V and J ends were trimmed by 4 bases and 1 base, with 14 bases remaining between them. The CDR3 has 15 residues.

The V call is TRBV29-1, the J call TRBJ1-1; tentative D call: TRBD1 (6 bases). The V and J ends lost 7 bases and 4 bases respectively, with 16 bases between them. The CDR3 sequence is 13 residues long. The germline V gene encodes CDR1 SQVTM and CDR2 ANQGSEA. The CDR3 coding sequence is TGCAGCGCCAATCAGAGGGGGGGCACTGAAGCTTTCTTT. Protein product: CSANQRGGTEAFF.

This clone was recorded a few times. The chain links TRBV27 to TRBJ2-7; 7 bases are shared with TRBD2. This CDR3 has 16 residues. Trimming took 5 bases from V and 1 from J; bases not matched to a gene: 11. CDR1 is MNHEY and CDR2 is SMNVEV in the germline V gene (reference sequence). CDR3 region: CASSPLRSGESYEQYF. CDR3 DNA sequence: TGTGCCAGCAGTCCCCTTAGGAGCGGGGAGTCCTACGAGCAGTACTTC.

This chain's CDR3 is CASSLAATGGNEQFF. The CDR3 DNA reads as TGCGCCAGCAGCTTGGCCGCGACAGGGGGCAATGAGCAGTTCTTC. The chain couples TRBV5-1 to TRBJ2-1, with 9 nucleotides matching TRBD1. The germline V gene encodes CDR1 SGHRS and CDR2 YFSETQ. The CDR3 is 15 residues long. Trimming removed 0 bases from V and 6 bases from J; junction bases left unmatched: 4.